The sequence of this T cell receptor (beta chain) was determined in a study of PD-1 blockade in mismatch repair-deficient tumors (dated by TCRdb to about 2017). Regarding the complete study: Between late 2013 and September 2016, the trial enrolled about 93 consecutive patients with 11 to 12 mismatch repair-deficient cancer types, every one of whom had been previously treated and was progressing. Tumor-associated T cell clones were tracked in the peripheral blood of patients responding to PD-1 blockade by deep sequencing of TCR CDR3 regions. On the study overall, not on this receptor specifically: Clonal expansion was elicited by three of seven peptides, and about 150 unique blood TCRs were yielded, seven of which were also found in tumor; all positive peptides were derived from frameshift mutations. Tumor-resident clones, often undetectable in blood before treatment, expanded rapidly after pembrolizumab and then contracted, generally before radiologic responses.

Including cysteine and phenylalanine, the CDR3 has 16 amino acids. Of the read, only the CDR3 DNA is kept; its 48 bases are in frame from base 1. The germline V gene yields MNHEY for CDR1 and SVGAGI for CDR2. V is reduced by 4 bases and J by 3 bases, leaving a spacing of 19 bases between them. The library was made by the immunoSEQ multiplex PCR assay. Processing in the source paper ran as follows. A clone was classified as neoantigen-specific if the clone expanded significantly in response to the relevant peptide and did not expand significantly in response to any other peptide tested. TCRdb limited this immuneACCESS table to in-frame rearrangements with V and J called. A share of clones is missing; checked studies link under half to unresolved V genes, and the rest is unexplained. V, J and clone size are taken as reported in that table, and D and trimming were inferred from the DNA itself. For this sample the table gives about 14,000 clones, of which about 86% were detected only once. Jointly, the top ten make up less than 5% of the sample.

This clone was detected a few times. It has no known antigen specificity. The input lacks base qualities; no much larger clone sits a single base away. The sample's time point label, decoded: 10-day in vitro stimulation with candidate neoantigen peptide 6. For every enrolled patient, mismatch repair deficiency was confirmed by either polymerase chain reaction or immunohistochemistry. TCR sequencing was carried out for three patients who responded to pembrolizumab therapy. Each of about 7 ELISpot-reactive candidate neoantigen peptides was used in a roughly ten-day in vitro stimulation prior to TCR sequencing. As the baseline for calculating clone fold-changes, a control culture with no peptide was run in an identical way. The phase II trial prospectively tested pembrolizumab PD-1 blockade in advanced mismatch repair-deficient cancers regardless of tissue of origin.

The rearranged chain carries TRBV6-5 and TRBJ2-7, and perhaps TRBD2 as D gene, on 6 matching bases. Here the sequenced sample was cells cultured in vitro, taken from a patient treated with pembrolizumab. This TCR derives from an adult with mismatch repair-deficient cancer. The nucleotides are TGTGCCAGCAGTTCCAGGCGGGGTAAAGCTATCTACGAGCAGTACTTC. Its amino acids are CASSSRRGKAIYEQYF.